The clone carrying this TCR beta chain has only a few counts. Its antigen is unidentified. Trimming removed 4 bases from V and 8 bases from J; junction bases left unmatched: 6. Germline V gene sequence: CDR1 SGHDN, CDR2 FVKESK. The CDR3 loop spans 15 amino acids. Documented treatment: treatment-naive control, cytoreductive nephrectomy. This sample is part of a study of radiation and T cells in renal cell carcinoma. Study-wide findings and caveats: In nephrectomy-only tumors, top 100 clonotypes averaged 43%, versus 54% irradiated.

Profiling relied on immunoSEQ multiplex PCR, and the TCRdb table lists in-frame clones only, not all of them. The sample yields roughly 21,000 clones, nearly 55% seen once. V and J are TRBV14 and TRBJ1-6, with 9 bases lining up with TRBD1. Material: tumor tissue, obtained from a patient whose treatment was nephrectomy without radiotherapy. This receptor was obtained from a human donor with renal cell carcinoma. The CDR3 loop is CASSPGTGNYSPLHF. The CDR3 nucleotides read TGTGCCAGCAGCCCCGGGACAGGGAATTATTCACCCCTCCACTTT.